This TCR beta chain was recovered during a study of blood T cells in healthy people across ages. The use of a sample-barcoded 5' primer and a J-beta primer mix characterized a second PCR of about 6 to 12 cycles. One entry per CDR3 protein, called by TCRdb with MiXCR from the 5' RACE reads. The sample records about 1.5 million distinct CDR3 sequences, 40% to 50% being singletons. Per sample, a minimum of 6 million PBMCs were isolated. Broader study findings: Diversity of TCR beta correlated strongly with naive T cell percentage.

Remarks on this clonotype: Its specificity is unknown.

The sequencing input was blood. This sequence was found in a woman between 18 and 29 years old in good health.

CDR3 protein: CASNSLGGGEQYF. The CDR3 DNA reads as TGCGCCAGCAACTCCTTGGGCGGCGGGGAGCAGTACTTC. The chain couples TRBV5-1 to TRBJ2-1; weak D call: TRBD2 (5 bases). The J call may be incorrect, as the DNA end agrees better with TRBJ2-7. Germline-derived CDR1 and CDR2 are SGHRS and YFSETQ. The CDR3 loop spans 13 amino acids.